This T cell receptor beta chain comes out of a study of T cells in Graves' hyperthyroidism and ophthalmopathy. Notes on the study in general: A model of 13 V-J pairs discriminated ophthalmopathy from stable hyperthyroidism. Most clonotypes that expanded in the thyroid above 0.001 also showed up in blood.

This clonotype was seen only once. Its specificity is unknown. The CDR3 spans 13 residues. CDR1 is SGHVS, CDR2 FQNEAQ, per germline. Trimming shortened V by 6 bases and J by 4 bases, and 12 bases separated the two germline ends. Amplified regions were TCR beta CDR3 sequences from RNA transcripts. HTBI primers were used for first-round RT-PCR of the TCR CDR3. TCRdb re-analysed the multiplex PCR reads in MiXCR, keeping a single row per CDR3 protein. The repertoire has under 400,000 distinct CDR3 sequences, around 18% of them found once; the top ten carry 15% to 19%. Patients showing uncontrolled infection, other autoimmune disease, pregnancy or lactation were ineligible. For the diagnoses, clinical symptoms, serum thyroxine and TRAb, thyroid ultrasound and orbital computed tomography were used.

The sample consisted of blood. The TCR comes from a woman in her thirties or forties with Graves' ophthalmopathy. This rearrangement joins TRBV7-8 to TRBJ1-1; D perhaps matches TRBD1 (5 bases). The CDR3 DNA is TGTGCCAGCAGGACGACTGGGGGCACTGAAGCTTTCTTT. Translation: CASRTTGGTEAFF.